This TCR beta chain was sequenced during a study of graft-versus-host responses after intestinal transplantation. Looking at the study overall: Transplant recipients had multivisceral, liver-intestinal, or isolated intestinal grafts. For approximately three years after anti-thymocyte globulin induction, all recipients took tacrolimus and steroids. Study-level findings and limits: Recipient bone marrow held GvH clones, some seen earlier in ileum or blood. The presence of high graft-versus-host to host-versus-graft clonal ratios in allografts characterized patients with graft-donor T cell macrochimerism.

Germline V gives CDR1 MNHEY, CDR2 SMNVEV (reference sequence). Trimming shortened V by 4 bases and J by 3 bases, and 10 bases separated the two germline ends. This CDR3 spans 13 amino acids. Profiling relied on immunoSEQ multiplex PCR, and the TCRdb table lists in-frame clones only, not all of them. The sample includes some 21,000 clones, 33% of them seen just once. The culture paired around 200,000 irradiated violet-dye-labeled stimulators with around 200,000 CFSE-labeled responders. This clonotype was obtained from a human patient who received an intestinal transplant. Sequencing was performed on alloreactive CD8+ T cells from a mixed lymphocyte reaction culture, taken before intestinal transplant. Sample subset: CFSE-low proliferating T cells sorted from roughly 6-day pre-transplant mixed lymphocyte reaction (GvH or HvG direction). V and J are TRBV27 and TRBJ2-7, with D possibly being TRBD2 (6 bases). CDR3 sequence (DNA): TGTGCCAGCAGTTCCGGGACTTTCTACGAGCAGTACTTC. Translation gives CASSSGTFYEQYF.